The 26 T cell receptor beta chains presented below share a single source sample, sequenced in a study of beta chain features in type 1 diabetes. Reverse transcription of all isolated RNA meant that expressed TCRB transcripts were sequenced. The assay was immunoSEQ multiplex PCR, and TCRdb's table has in-frame clones only and misses some. The sample contains approximately 340,000 clones, over 13% of which appear only once. Sequenced sample: naive CD4+ T cells from blood. These receptors all stem from a woman between 18 and 29 years old in good health.

This chain joins TRBV4-2 and TRBJ2-7; a weak D match, TRBD1 (6 bases). The CDR3 extends over 13 amino acids. Germline V gene data show CDR1 as LGHNA and CDR2 as YNFKEQ. Deletions cut 1 base from V and 7 bases from J, with 11 bases between. CDR3 loop: CASSQVSQGEQYF. CDR3 nucleotides: TGTGCCAGCAGCCAAGTATCCCAGGGGGAGCAGTACTTC.

The DNA of the CDR3 is TGTGCCAGCGGGGGCAGGGCCGGACAGCCCCAGCATTTT. It translates to CASGGRAGQPQHF. V usage is TRBV28 and J usage is TRBJ1-5; TRBD1 might be the D (6 bases). Germline V gene data show CDR1 as MDHEN and CDR2 as SYDVKM. The CDR3 covers 13 residues. Trimming left V 8 bases short and J 7 bases short, with 15 bases between.

The V gene is TRBV6-1, the J gene TRBJ1-2; TRBD1 might be the D (6 bases). Germline CDR1 MNHNS, CDR2 SASEGT. Trimming stripped 2 bases from V and 7 bases from J, with 14 bases between. The CDR3 is 14 residues long. The CDR3 spells CASSEHGGAPGYTF. Written as DNA, the CDR3 is TGTGCCAGCAGTGAACATGGGGGGGCGCCTGGCTACACCTTC.

V gene TRBV7-2 combines with J gene TRBJ2-7; D is ambiguous. V was trimmed by 6 bases and J by 6 bases, leaving 12 bases between them. From germline, CDR1 is SGHTA and CDR2 FQGNSA. The CDR3 is 12 residues long. The chain's CDR3 is CASRSRSPEQYF. DNA for the CDR3: TGTGCCAGCAGAAGTCGTAGCCCCGAGCAGTACTTC.

This clone was seen more than once but under ten times. CDR3 sequence (DNA): TGTGCCAGCAGTGGGGGGACAGGGGGCGCAAACACCGGGGAGCTGTTTTTT. Translation: CASSGGTGGANTGELFF. The chain carries TRBV6-1 and TRBJ2-2, with TRBD1 identical over 12 bases. With V trimmed by 4 bases and J by 2 bases, 5 bases remained unmatched. Germline CDR1 reads MNHNS; CDR2 reads SASEGT. CDR3 length: 17 residues.

The CDR3 is CASTDGQGKNIQYF. Here the CDR3 DNA reads TGTGCCAGCACCGACGGACAGGGCAAAAACATTCAGTACTTC. This rearrangement joins TRBV28 to TRBJ2-4; 8 positions agree with TRBD1. This CDR3 spans 14 amino acids. In germline, CDR1 is MDHEN, CDR2 SYDVKM. V trimming: 7 bases; J trimming: 3 bases; junction bases outside the gene matches: 5.

J is TRBJ1-1 and V is TRBV30; D is unresolved. CDR3 length: 13 residues. V was cut by 2 bases and J by 0 bases, with 7 bases left in between. Germline lookup yields CDR1 GTSNPN and CDR2 SVGIG (reference sequence). The CDR3, as DNA: TGTGCCTGGAGTTACAGCATGAACACTGAAGCTTTCTTT. This encodes CAWSYSMNTEAFF.

This clone was seen only a few times. The gene calls are TRBV6-6 and TRBJ1-2; no firm D call. CDR1 is MNHNY, CDR2 SVGAGI, per germline (reference sequence). The CDR3 contains 12 residues. The V end was cut by 2 bases, the J end by 6 bases, with 7 bases between. Here the CDR3 reads CASSYGEHGYTF. The CDR3 DNA reads TGTGCCAGCAGTTACGGGGAGCATGGCTACACCTTC.

This clone was picked up a small number of times. V gene TRBV5-1 combines with J gene TRBJ2-4, with 7 bases fitting TRBD1. The CDR3 covers 14 residues. CDR1 is SGHRS and CDR2 is YFSETQ in the germline V gene. With V trimmed by 0 bases and J by 4 bases, 1 base remained unmatched. CDR3 in DNA: TGCGCCAGCAGCTTGGACAGGGGAAAAAACATTCAGTACTTC. This gives the protein CASSLDRGKNIQYF.

The genes are TRBV18 and TRBJ2-6; D may be TRBD2 (5 bases). Germline-derived CDR1 and CDR2 are KGHSH and LQKENI. There are 17 residues in the CDR3. V was trimmed by 2 bases and J by 0 bases, leaving 11 bases between them. CDR3 bases: TGTGCCAGCTCACCAAGGAGGCCTAGCTCTGGGGCCAACGTCCTGACTTTC. Amino acid sequence: CASSPRRPSSGANVLTF. The whole variable domain, filled in from reference TRBV18 and TRBJ2-6, reads NAGVMQNPRHLVRRRGQEARLRCSPMKGHSHVYWYRQLPEEGLKFMVYLQKENIIDESGMPKERFSAEFPKEGPSILRIQQVVRGDSAAYFCASSPRRPSSGANVLTFGAGSRLTVL.

This clone has just a few counts. The V and J genes are TRBV5-6 and TRBJ2-5, with a weak D call TRBD1 (5 bases). The CDR3 totals 13 residues. The V and J ends lost 7 bases and 5 bases respectively, with 15 bases between them. CDR1 and CDR2 (germline): SGHDT, YYEEEE. The CDR3 region has the DNA TGTGCCAGCGGCTCTCAGGGCTGGGAGACCCAGTACTTC. It encodes CASGSQGWETQYF.

In its sample, this clone was seen a few times. The V and J genes are TRBV29-1 and TRBJ1-1, with D uncertain. CDR1 is SQVTM, CDR2 ANQGSEA, per germline. V lost 6 bases to trimming and J lost 1 base, with 6 bases between them. The CDR3 sequence is 11 residues long. The CDR3 DNA follows: TGCAGCGTCCCCAGGAACACTGAAGCTTTCTTT. This gives the protein CSVPRNTEAFF.

This clone has only a few counts. The chain employs TRBV27 and TRBJ2-7, with D uncertain. Germline CDR1 reads MNHEY; CDR2 reads SMNVEV (reference sequence). The CDR3 contains 13 residues. The V end was cut by 5 bases, the J end by 3 bases, with 11 bases between. The CDR3 loop reads CASSPNSNYEQYF. CDR3 in DNA: TGTGCCAGCAGTCCAAACTCCAACTACGAGCAGTACTTC.

V and J are TRBV14 and TRBJ2-1; TRBD2 aligns across 12 bases. The CDR3 spans 13 residues. Germline V lookup: CDR1 SGHDN, CDR2 FVKESK. V was pared by 2 bases and J by 15 bases, with 5 bases of the junction left unmatched. DNA for the CDR3: TGTGCCAGCAGCCAAAGGACTAGCGGGACGGGGTTCTTC. Amino acid sequence: CASSQRTSGTGFF.

V gene TRBV9 combines with J gene TRBJ2-1, with a weak D call TRBD2 (7 bases). The length of the CDR3 is 16 residues. V was trimmed by 0 bases and J by 2 bases, leaving 12 bases between them. Germline CDR1 SGDLS, CDR2 YYNGEE. Written as DNA, the CDR3 is TGTGCCAGCAGCGTAGGGGGGAGGGGGGCCTACAATGAGCAGTTCTTC. This sequence encodes CASSVGGRGAYNEQFF. Full variable domain (remainder filled in from reference TRBV9 and TRBJ2-1): DSGVTQTPKHLITATGQRVTLRCSPRSGDLSVYWYQQSLDQGLQFLIQYYNGEERAKGNILERFSAQQFPDLHSELNLSSLELGDSALYFCASSVGGRGAYNEQFFGPGTRLTVL.

This clone was counted only a few times. V gene TRBV27 combines with J gene TRBJ2-7; 9 bases align to TRBD1. Germline assignment: CDR1 MNHEY and CDR2 SMNVEV (reference sequence). V dropped 5 bases and J dropped 0; count of bases not matched to a gene: 5. This CDR3 has 15 residues. CDR3 DNA: TGTGCCAGCAGTCGCCTGGGACAGGGCTCCTACGAGCAGTACTTC. It encodes CASSRLGQGSYEQYF.

In this sample, this clone turned up a few times. The chain employs TRBV4-3 and TRBJ2-7; D is unresolved. The germline V gene encodes CDR1 LGHNA and CDR2 YSLEER. The CDR3 extends over 14 amino acids. Trimming took 0 bases from V and 3 from J, leaving 9 bases between them. CDR3 region: CASSQDGQVYEQYF. CDR3 DNA sequence: TGCGCCAGCAGCCAAGATGGGCAGGTCTACGAGCAGTACTTC.

This chain connects TRBV4-3 to TRBJ2-3, with D uncertain. V lost 0 bases and J 5 bases, leaving 6 bases between the germline ends. The germline CDR1 and CDR2 sequences are LGHNA and YSLEER. The CDR3 loop spans 13 amino acids. The CDR3, as DNA: TGCGCCAGCAGCCAAGATCCGAGAGATACGCAGTATTTT. This encodes CASSQDPRDTQYF.

The chain carries TRBV19 and TRBJ2-7; 8 bases fit TRBD2. V shed 5 bases and J 0 bases; nucleotides not matched to a gene: 6. The germline V gene has CDR1 LNHDA and CDR2 SQIVND (reference sequence). This CDR3 has 15 residues. CDR3 in amino acids: CASSLSGNPSYEQYF. The CDR3 nucleotides read TGTGCCAGTAGTCTTAGCGGGAACCCCTCCTACGAGCAGTACTTC.

This sequence joins TRBV7-9 and TRBJ2-7; D is unclear. This CDR3 has 15 amino acids. In germline, CDR1 is SEHNR, CDR2 FQNEAQ (reference sequence). The ends were cut back, 3 bases at V and 0 bases at J, with 12 bases in the middle. CDR3 DNA sequence: TGTGCCAGCAGCTTCTCCCAGGTCGCCTCCTACGAGCAGTACTTC. It yields the protein CASSFSQVASYEQYF. Full variable domain (remainder filled in from reference TRBV7-9 and TRBJ2-7): DTGVSQNPRHKITKRGQNVTFRCDPISEHNRLYWYRQTLGQGPEFLTYFQNEAQLEKSRLLSDRFSAERPKGSFSTLEIQRTEQGDSAMYLCASSFSQVASYEQYFGPGTRLTVT.

The chain joins TRBV7-2 to TRBJ2-3; D possibly corresponds to TRBD2 (6 bases). Trimming removed 8 bases from V and 5 bases from J, with 14 bases in between. Germline assignment: CDR1 SGHTA and CDR2 FQGNSA. CDR3 size: 13 residues. The CDR3 loop is CASGVSGGDTQYF. The CDR3 region has the DNA TGTGCCAGCGGCGTCTCCGGGGGAGATACGCAGTATTTT.

J is TRBJ1-1 and V is TRBV15, with 9 bases aligning to TRBD1. From germline, CDR1 is LNHNV and CDR2 YYDKDF (reference sequence). The CDR3 runs 13 residues. V shed 3 bases and J 7 bases; nucleotides not matched to a gene: 3. The CDR3 reads CATSRDRGNEAFF. The CDR3, as DNA: TGTGCCACCAGCAGGGACAGGGGTAATGAAGCTTTCTTT.

This clone occurred a few times. The gene calls are TRBV9 and TRBJ2-5; D is perhaps TRBD1 (6 bases). Judging by the DNA end, TRBJ2-7 fits better; the J call may be wrong. This CDR3 contains 15 residues. From germline, CDR1 is SGDLS and CDR2 YYNGEE. The CDR3 region is CARDRPGDGTYEQYF. The CDR3 nucleotides read TGTGCCAGAGACCGCCCAGGGGACGGAACCTACGAGCAGTACTTC.

The gene calls are TRBV7-2 and TRBJ2-7, with TRBD1 as a possible D gene (5 bases). Trimming left V 2 bases short and J 4 bases short, with 15 bases between. CDR3 size: 15 residues. Germline V gives CDR1 SGHTA, CDR2 FQGNSA. The CDR3 DNA reads TGTGCCAGCAGCTTACCCCAGGGAAGGGTATACGAGCAGTACTTC. Protein: CASSLPQGRVYEQYF.

This clone has only a few counts. This chain's CDR3 is CASRRTEKAYEQYF. The DNA for the CDR3 is TGTGCCAGCAGAAGGACAGAAAAAGCCTACGAGCAGTACTTC. This chain connects TRBV2 to TRBJ2-7; TRBD1 might be the D (6 bases). Germline CDR1 SNHLY, CDR2 FYNNEI. The CDR3 has 14 residues. Trimming removed 6 bases at V and 2 bases at J, with 14 bases between.

The sample holds a few counts of this clone. The rearrangement joins TRBV13 to TRBJ2-3, with D possibly TRBD1 on 7 matching bases. Trimming removed 2 bases at V and 6 bases at J, with 15 bases between. CDR3 size: 15 residues. Germline CDR1 is PRHDT and CDR2 is FYEKMQ (reference sequence). The CDR3 sequence is CASSLQGGLRDTQYF. The CDR3 DNA reads as TGTGCCAGCAGCTTACAGGGGGGACTGAGGGATACGCAGTATTTT. Complete variable domain (other parts from reference TRBV13 and TRBJ2-3): AAGVIQSPRHLIKEKRETATLKCYPIPRHDTVYWYQQGPGQDPQFLISFYEKMQSDKGSIPDRFSAQQFSDYHSELNMSSLELGDSALYFCASSLQGGLRDTQYFGPGTRLTVL.